These T cell receptor beta chains were read from a single sample in a study of CD8 T cells in Susac syndrome. From the immunoSEQ multiplex PCR reads, TCRdb called clonotypes with MiXCR, one entry per CDR3 protein. The sample carries 170,000 or so distinct CDR3 sequences, around 94% recorded once. The sequenced sample consisted of CD4+ T cells from PBMCs. These receptors were taken from a human donor with Susac syndrome. CDR3s include the opening cysteine and the closing phenylalanine or tryptophan. Each record gives: clone size, J gene, V gene, D gene, CDR3 protein, CDR3 DNA. D genes are given only for firm matches. Expanded clones are given a class, and other clones once, few, many or no size at all.

.	TRBJ2-3	TRBV4-2	TRBD2	CASSQESSGGAKTDTQYF	TGTGCCAGCAGCCAAGAAAGTAGCGGGGGGGCCAAAACAGATACGCAGTATTTT
once	TRBJ2-4	TRBV4-1	TRBD2	CASSQRGLAGDAGIQYF	TGCGCCAGCAGCCAACGAGGACTAGCGGGGGATGCGGGCATTCAGTACTTC
few	TRBJ1-2	TRBV6-1	TRBD1	CASSTETGNYGYTF	TGTGCCAGCAGTACTGAGACAGGGAACTATGGCTACACCTTC
once	TRBJ2-5	TRBV4-2	.	CASSQVLGGKTQYF	TGTGCCAGCAGCCAAGTATTAGGGGGGAAGACCCAGTACTTC
few	TRBJ1-2	TRBV5-1	TRBD1	CASSLQGAGGYTF	TGTGCCAGCAGCTTACAGGGGGCCGGTGGCTACACCTTC
.	TRBJ2-4	TRBV25-1	TRBD1	CASSRGQGSIQYF	TGTGCCAGCAGTAGGGGGCAGGGTAGCATTCAGTACTTC
once	TRBJ1-1	TRBV7-8	.	CASSLDHSNGHAFF	TGTGCCAGCAGCTTAGACCATTCGAACGGTCATGCTTTCTTT
once	TRBJ2-5	TRBV10-3	.	CAISGLQGETQYF	TGTGCCATCAGTGGCCTTCAGGGGGAGACCCAGTACTTC
.	TRBJ1-4	TRBV14	TRBD1	CASSLVGQGVEKLFF	TGTGCCAGCAGCTTGGTGGGACAGGGAGTTGAAAAACTGTTTTTT
.	TRBJ1-6	TRBV7-2	.	CASSPLYNSPLHF	TGTGCCAGCAGCCCTCTTTATAATTCACCCCTCCACTTT
few	TRBJ1-2	TRBV7-9	.	CASSLTDYGYTF	TGTGCCAGCAGCTTGACAGATTATGGCTACACCTTC
.	TRBJ1-5	TRBV20-1	.	CSAMAGGGNQPQHF	TGCAGTGCTATGGCCGGGGGCGGCAATCAGCCCCAGCATTTT
.	TRBJ2-7	TRBV29-1	.	CSVVAELGGEQYF	TGCAGCGTTGTCGCGGAACTTGGGGGAGAGCAGTACTTC
.	TRBJ2-3	TRBV2	TRBD2	CASSPTSGAPAATQYF	TGTGCCAGCAGTCCGACTAGCGGGGCCCCAGCGGCTACGCAGTATTTT
.	TRBJ2-7	TRBV18	TRBD2	CASSPSSGASSYEQYF	TGTGCCAGCTCACCATCCAGCGGGGCCAGCTCCTACGAGCAGTACTTC
few	TRBJ2-7	TRBV7-7	.	CASSRLGGLSYEQYF	TGTGCCAGCAGCCGTTTAGGGGGGCTCTCCTACGAGCAGTACTTC
.	TRBJ2-1	TRBV18	.	CASSPGAGFYNEQFF	TGTGCCAGCTCACCCGGGGCAGGTTTCTACAATGAGCAGTTCTTC
.	TRBJ2-2	TRBV2	.	CASSEEGELFF	TGTGCCAGCAGTGAAGAGGGGGAGCTGTTTTTT
.	TRBJ2-1	TRBV20-1	.	CSEVVPGGSNEQFF	TGCAGTGAGGTGGTCCCAGGGGGGTCGAATGAGCAGTTCTTC
.	TRBJ2-1	TRBV20-1	TRBD1	CSARGGQGWNEQFF	TGCAGTGCTAGAGGGGGACAGGGGTGGAATGAGCAGTTCTTC
once	TRBJ2-7	TRBV5-4	TRBD2	CASSRKRASGGAQEQYF	TGTGCCAGCAGCCGCAAAAGGGCTAGCGGGGGGGCTCAGGAGCAGTACTTC
.	TRBJ2-7	TRBV20-1	TRBD1	CSASDRDRGQEQYF	TGCAGTGCTAGTGACAGGGACAGGGGGCAGGAGCAGTACTTC
.	TRBJ1-2	TRBV24-1	TRBD1	CATSDFDADRGQEGYGYTF	TGTGCCACCAGTGATTTTGATGCGGACAGGGGGCAAGAAGGCTATGGCTACACCTTC
.	TRBJ1-2	TRBV15	.	CATSPPLPGVYGYTF	TGTGCCACCAGCCCACCTCTGCCAGGGGTCTATGGCTACACCTTC
.	TRBJ2-1	TRBV6-5	.	CASSVDRYNEQFF	TGTGCCAGCAGTGTTGACAGGTACAATGAGCAGTTCTTC
.	TRBJ2-7	TRBV14	TRBD2	CASSLGGGTVTYEQYF	TGTGCCAGCAGCCTTGGCGGGGGGACGGTTACCTACGAGCAGTACTTC
.	TRBJ1-2	TRBV27	TRBD1	CASSSGQGENYGYTF	TGTGCCAGCAGTTCCGGACAGGGGGAGAACTATGGCTACACCTTC
once	TRBJ2-2	TRBV5-4	TRBD1	CASSDGDRGRTGELFF	TGTGCCAGCAGCGATGGGGACAGGGGGCGAACCGGGGAGCTGTTTTTT
.	TRBJ2-7	TRBV10-3	.	CAIRDSYEQYF	TGTGCCATCAGGGACAGCTACGAGCAGTACTTC
.	TRBJ2-1	TRBV4-2	.	CASSQEAPRIKGQFF	TGTGCCAGCAGCCAAGAAGCTCCCCGGATTAAAGGGCAGTTCTTC
once	TRBJ1-2	TRBV10-3	.	CAISAGREGGYTF	TGTGCCATCAGTGCTGGCCGGGAGGGTGGCTACACCTTC
.	TRBJ2-3	TRBV15	.	CATSGSSADTQYF	TGTGCCACCAGCGGTAGTAGCGCAGATACGCAGTATTTT
.	TRBJ2-1	TRBV5-6	.	CASSLGSWTQDYNEQFF	TGTGCCAGCAGCTTGGGGAGCTGGACTCAGGACTACAATGAGCAGTTCTTC
.	TRBJ1-2	TRBV3-1	.	CASSQHGGGGYGYTF	TGTGCCAGCAGCCAACATGGGGGGGGAGGATATGGCTACACCTTC
.	TRBJ2-1	TRBV2	.	CASTVKPYNEQFF	TGTGCCAGCACGGTTAAACCCTACAATGAGCAGTTCTTC
.	TRBJ1-2	TRBV10-3	TRBD1	CAISGKPGTGQADGYTF	TGTGCCATCAGTGGAAAGCCGGGAACAGGACAGGCGGATGGCTACACCTTC
few	TRBJ2-5	TRBV30	TRBD2	CAWSPWGLEETQYF	TGTGCCTGGAGTCCATGGGGACTAGAAGAGACCCAGTACTTC
.	TRBJ1-2	TRBV3-1	.	CASSQVKGLGNYGYTF	TGTGCCAGCAGCCAAGTTAAGGGGTTGGGGAACTATGGCTACACCTTC
once	TRBJ1-1	TRBV7-2	.	CASTRGGGNTEAFF	TGTGCCAGCACCCGGGGGGGAGGGAACACTGAAGCTTTCTTT
.	TRBJ2-1	TRBV7-2	.	CASGPRLDEQFF	TGTGCCAGCGGCCCCAGACTAGATGAGCAGTTCTTC